This entry describes one T cell receptor (beta chain). The germline CDR1 and CDR2 sequences are SGHVS and FQNEAQ. The CDR3 length is 16 residues. V gave up 5 bases and J gave up 1 base, with 15 bases separating them. This sample is part of a study of cytotoxic CD8 clonotypes in ibrutinib-treated CLL. For the study at large: Recorded responses included some 24 partial and 2 complete; following median around 68 months, approximately 14 stayed remitted and 12 progressed.

Produced via immunoSEQ multiplex PCR; TCRdb's table is partial and in-frame only. This sample has about 130,000 clones, with about 85% found just once. Frozen-stored PBMCs produced 1.5 to 2.5 micrograms of genomic DNA for TCR beta libraries. The chain combines TRBV7-8 with TRBJ1-5, with D tentatively TRBD1 (5 bases). The TCR comes from a human donor with chronic lymphocytic leukemia. This specimen consisted of PBMCs, obtained after 24 months of ibrutinib treatment. The CDR3 reads CASSLLSGLSNQPQHF. The CDR3 coding sequence is TGTGCCAGCAGCCTTCTGTCAGGGCTGAGCAATCAGCCCCAGCATTTT.